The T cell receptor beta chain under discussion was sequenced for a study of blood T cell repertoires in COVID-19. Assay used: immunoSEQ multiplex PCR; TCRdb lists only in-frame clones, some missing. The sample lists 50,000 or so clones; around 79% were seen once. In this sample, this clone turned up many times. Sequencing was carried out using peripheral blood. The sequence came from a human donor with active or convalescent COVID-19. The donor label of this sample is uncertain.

The DNA for the CDR3 is TGTGCCAGCAGGTCACCTAGCCTCCACGGGGAGCTGTTTTTT. Translating gives CASRSPSLHGELFF. The rearrangement uses TRBV27 and TRBJ2-2; a weak D match, TRBD2 (5 bases). CDR1 and CDR2 (germline): MNHEY, SMNVEV (reference sequence). There are 14 residues in the CDR3. V lost 6 bases, J lost 7 bases, and 15 bases lay in between.